A single sample gave rise to the 25 T cell receptor beta chains below, sequenced in a study of a mutant IDH1 vaccine in newly diagnosed glioma. Measured with immunoSEQ multiplex PCR; TCRdb has only the in-frame clones, and not every one. Of 41,000 or so clones listed, roughly nine tenths are singletons. These receptors' targets are unknown. The sample's time point: week 35, safety follow-up. In every dose of vaccine, 300 ug of mutant IDH1 20-mer peptide was given alongside topical imiquimod. Here the sequenced sample was PBMCs, taken from a glioma patient whose treatment included an IDH1 peptide vaccine. These receptor sequences come from a man aged 40-49 years with glioma.

This chain links TRBV6-4 with TRBJ2-6, with D tentatively TRBD2 (6 bases). Germline V gives CDR1 MRHNA, CDR2 SNTAGT. V lost 0 bases and J 0 bases, leaving 6 bases between the germline ends. The CDR3 runs to 16 residues. The CDR3 bases are TGTGCCAGCAGTGACTCGGGGGGCTCTGGGGCCAACGTCCTGACTTTC. Translated, it gives CASSDSGGSGANVLTF.

This sequence joins TRBV28 and TRBJ2-7, with 10 bases lining up with TRBD2. The CDR3 is 18 residues long. CDR1 is MDHEN, CDR2 SYDVKM, per germline. V lost 2 bases to trimming and J lost 3 bases; unmatched junction nucleotides: 13. In nucleotides, the CDR3 is TGTGCCAGCAGTTTACGCGGATTGGGGCTAGCGGGAGTCTACGAGCAGTACTTC. Translating gives CASSLRGLGLAGVYEQYF.

This rearrangement joins TRBV7-2 to TRBJ2-5; D is unresolved. Germline CDR1 reads SGHTA; CDR2 reads FQGNSA. CDR3 size: 12 residues. Trimming removed 5 bases at V and 5 bases at J, with 9 bases between. The CDR3 sequence is CASSPQRETQYF. The CDR3 DNA sequence: TGTGCCAGCAGCCCCCAAAGGGAGACCCAGTACTTC.

The chain employs TRBV7-3 and TRBJ2-5; 11 bases fit TRBD2. With 2 bases clipped from V and 1 base from J, the junction kept 3 bases outside the gene matches. The CDR3 spans 16 residues. Germline V lookup: CDR1 SGHTA, CDR2 FQGTGA. CDR3 DNA: TGTGCCAGCAGCTTAGGACTAGCGGGCCGCCAAGAGACCCAGTACTTC. This translates into CASSLGLAGRQETQYF.

The rearrangement uses TRBV30 and TRBJ1-3; TRBD1 matches at 8 bases. Germline CDR1 is GTSNPN and CDR2 is SVGIG (reference sequence). The V and J ends lost 3 bases and 0 bases, in that order; junction bases with no gene match: 10. The CDR3 runs to 17 residues. The CDR3 protein is CAWRRRGQVGSGNTIYF. The CDR3, as DNA: TGTGCCTGGAGACGCAGGGGGCAGGTTGGCTCTGGAAACACCATATATTTT.

J is TRBJ2-7 and V is TRBV6-1; TRBD2 agrees at 9 bases. Per the germline V gene, CDR1 is MNHNS and CDR2 is SASEGT. V gave up 3 bases and J gave up 0 bases; unmatched junction bases: 9. CDR3 size: 17 residues. In DNA form, the CDR3 reads TGTGCCAGCAGTGAGACGGGAGCGGGGGGCCGCTCCTACGAGCAGTACGTC. It is translated as CASSETGAGGRSYEQYV.

The V gene is TRBV15, the J gene TRBJ2-5, with D possibly matching TRBD2 (6 bases). Germline lookup yields CDR1 LNHNV and CDR2 YYDKDF (reference sequence). This CDR3 contains 14 residues. Trimming took off 3 bases at V and 5 bases at J, with 13 bases between the two ends. The CDR3 DNA reads TGTGCCACCAGCAGGTCCGGGAGTTCGGAGACCCAGTACTTC. It yields the protein CATSRSGSSETQYF. The variable domain in full, with the rest retrieved from reference TRBV15 and TRBJ2-5, is DAMVIQNPRYQVTQFGKPVTLSCSQTLNHNVMYWYQQKSSQAPKLLFHYYDKDFNNEADTPDNFQSRRPNTSFCFLDIRSPGLGDTAMYLCATSRSGSSETQYFGPGTRLLVL.

The genes are TRBV5-1 and TRBJ1-2; TRBD1 agrees at 9 bases. Trimming cost V 4 bases and J 8 bases; bases outside gene matches: 6. CDR3 length: 13 residues. Germline CDR1 and CDR2: SGHRS and YFSETQ. The DNA for the CDR3 is TGCGCCAGCAGCCCGGACAGGGGAAGAGGCTACACCTTC. This gives the protein CASSPDRGRGYTF.

The chain carries TRBV29-1 and TRBJ2-2; D is perhaps TRBD2 (5 bases). V lost 4 bases and J lost 0, with 9 bases in between. This CDR3 region has 14 residues. Germline V CDR1 and CDR2: SQVTM, ANQGSEA. DNA for the CDR3: TGCAGCGTTGTTAGGGAGACGAACACCGGGGAGCTGTTTTTT. It specifies CSVVRETNTGELFF.

The V call is TRBV28, the J call TRBJ2-7, with a possible D match to TRBD1 (5 bases). The germline V gene has CDR1 MDHEN and CDR2 SYDVKM. V was trimmed by 4 bases and J by 5 bases, leaving 9 bases between them. The CDR3 loop spans 12 amino acids. The chain's CDR3 is CASSSTVNEQYV. The CDR3 nucleotides are TGTGCCAGCAGTTCGACAGTGAACGAGCAGTACGTC.

This rearrangement joins TRBV28 to TRBJ1-1; no clear D gene. This CDR3 is 17 amino acids long. CDR1 and CDR2 (germline): MDHEN, SYDVKM. V gave up 6 bases and J gave up 1 base, with 21 bases separating them. The CDR3: CASSEIRLPPRNTEAFF. CDR3 coding DNA: TGTGCCAGCAGCGAAATCAGACTCCCACCACGGAACACTGAAGCTTTCTTT.

This chain links TRBV11-2 with TRBJ1-1; no reliable D call. This CDR3 contains 12 residues. Germline loops: CDR1 SGHAT, CDR2 FQNNGV. Trimming cost V 5 bases and J 7 bases, with 11 bases left between them. The CDR3 sequence is CASSASKSEAFF. The CDR3 region has the DNA TGTGCCAGCAGCGCCTCCAAGAGTGAAGCTTTCTTT.

The count of this clone is one. This rearrangement joins TRBV10-3 to TRBJ2-2; D is unclear. This CDR3 contains 14 residues. Germline lookup yields CDR1 ENHRY and CDR2 SYGVKD. V was trimmed by 3 bases and J by 3 bases, leaving 8 bases between them. The CDR3 spells CAISDPGYTGELFF. The CDR3 DNA reads TGTGCCATCAGTGATCCAGGCTACACCGGGGAGCTGTTTTTT.

The V call is TRBV27, the J call TRBJ1-2, with D perhaps TRBD1 (5 bases). V lost 4 bases and J lost 4, with 13 bases in between. The V gene's germline CDR1 is MNHEY and CDR2 SMNVEV (reference sequence). This CDR3 spans 14 amino acids. CDR3 sequence (DNA): TGTGCCAGCAGTTCACAGGACGCTTCCTATGGCTACACCTTC. It yields the protein CASSSQDASYGYTF.

The rearrangement links TRBV19 to TRBJ1-1, with TRBD1 matching 8 bases. Germline CDR1 and CDR2: LNHDA and SQIVND (reference sequence). With V trimmed by 1 base and J by 6 bases, 1 base remained unmatched. The CDR3 length is 13 residues. The CDR3 nucleotides are TGTGCCAGTAGTATAGCAGGGGGCGCTGAAGCTTTCTTT. This translates into CASSIAGGAEAFF.

The chain recombines TRBV29-1 with TRBJ2-1; weak D call: TRBD1 (6 bases). The V and J ends lost 7 bases and 10 bases respectively, with 20 bases between them. Per germline, CDR1 SQVTM and CDR2 ANQGSEA. The length of the CDR3 is 13 residues. The CDR3 protein is CSANLAGAGEQFF. As DNA, the CDR3 is TGCAGCGCTAACCTGGCAGGGGCTGGAGAGCAGTTCTTC.

The sample holds a few counts of this clone. This rearrangement joins TRBV25-1 to TRBJ2-5; the D gene is possibly TRBD1 (5 bases). With the DNA end fitting TRBJ2-7 better, the J assignment may be wrong. Germline assignment: CDR1 MGHDK and CDR2 SYGVNS. The CDR3 contains 15 residues. CDR3 amino acids: CASSESNKGSYEQYF. CDR3 DNA: TGTGCCAGCAGTGAATCCAACAAGGGGTCCTACGAGCAGTACTTC.

The chain combines TRBV6-1 with TRBJ1-5; D unclear. This CDR3 has 13 residues. Trimming pared 1 base from V and 4 bases from J, leaving 5 bases between. Germline V gene data show CDR1 as MNHNS and CDR2 as SASEGT. This CDR3 reads CASSEGLNQPQHF. CDR3 DNA sequence: TGTGCCAGCAGTGAAGGCCTGAATCAGCCCCAGCATTTT.

The V and J genes are TRBV5-1 and TRBJ1-1; possibly TRBD1 for D (6 bases). The V and J ends lost 2 bases and 4 bases respectively, with 15 bases between them. Germline CDR1 SGHRS, CDR2 YFSETQ. The CDR3 has 15 amino acids. The CDR3 bases are TGCGCCAGCAGCTTTTCAGGGGACGGGGCCACTGAAGCTTTCTTT. The encoded protein is CASSFSGDGATEAFF.

The chain employs TRBV14 and TRBJ2-3, with D hard to call. Germline CDR1 and CDR2: SGHDN and FVKESK. CDR3 length: 15 residues. Trimming stripped 4 bases from V and 0 bases from J, with 11 bases between. CDR3 in amino acids: CASSPLELSTDTQYF. CDR3 coding DNA: TGTGCCAGCAGCCCCCTGGAATTAAGCACAGATACGCAGTATTTT.

CDR3 protein: CAISESGTLYSNQPQHF. CDR3 in DNA: TGTGCCATCAGTGAGTCGGGGACACTCTATAGCAATCAGCCCCAGCATTTT. The chain combines TRBV10-3 with TRBJ1-5, with D maybe TRBD1 (6 bases). Trimming pared 0 bases from V and 0 bases from J, leaving 12 bases between. Germline V gives CDR1 ENHRY, CDR2 SYGVKD. The CDR3 runs 17 residues.

The chain uses TRBV29-1 and TRBJ2-3; 7 bases are a match to TRBD2. Germline CDR1 and CDR2: SQVTM and ANQGSEA. CDR3 size: 11 residues. V lost 6 bases and J lost 5; bases outside the gene matches: 2. CDR3 loop: CSVGLVDTQYF. DNA for the CDR3: TGCAGCGTCGGACTAGTAGATACGCAGTATTTT.

With respect to this clone: The same CDR3 arises from other DNA sequences in this sample as well. This chain connects TRBV19 to TRBJ1-1; D gene uncertain. V was trimmed by 6 bases and J by 2 bases, leaving 4 bases between them. Germline assignment: CDR1 LNHDA and CDR2 SQIVND (reference sequence). The CDR3 has 11 residues. The CDR3 sequence is CASSLNTEAFF. The DNA for the CDR3 is TGTGCCAGTAGCCTAAACACTGAAGCTTTCTTT.

This clone was detected once. The chain carries TRBV6-5 and TRBJ1-2; a possible D gene is TRBD1 (5 bases). The CDR3 is 15 residues long. The V end was cut by 0 bases, the J end by 6 bases, with 14 bases between. Germline CDR1 is MNHEY and CDR2 is SVGAGI. CDR3 sequence reads: CASSYSDSQHDGYTF. For the CDR3, the DNA is TGTGCCAGCAGTTACTCTGACAGTCAGCATGATGGCTACACCTTC.

The chain joins TRBV7-2 to TRBJ2-7, with TRBD1 matching over 12 bases. J lost 2 bases, V lost 5 bases, and 4 bases had no gene match. Looked up from germline, CDR1 is SGHTA and CDR2 is FQGNSA. The CDR3 runs 15 residues. The CDR3 protein is CASSAGTGGPYEQYV. DNA of the CDR3: TGTGCCAGCAGCGCCGGGACAGGGGGCCCCTACGAGCAGTACGTC.